This TCR beta chain was profiled in a study of shared clonotypes between healthy human individuals. Produced via immunoSEQ multiplex PCR; TCRdb's table is partial and in-frame only. The sample carries over 1.5 million clones, about 98% recorded once. This CDR3 region has 17 residues. Germline V gene data show CDR1 as LNHDA and CDR2 as SQIVND (reference sequence). V was trimmed by 0 bases and J by 7 bases, leaving 21 bases between them. The sample was naive CD4+ T cells sorted from blood. This sample's subset: CD45RA+ positively selected. The V gene is TRBV19, the J gene TRBJ2-5; a possible D gene is TRBD1 (5 bases). The sequence derives from a man aged 25-45 years in good health. DNA for the CDR3: TGTGCCAGTAGTATAGATCTAAGTGGGGCTGGGATTGTGACCCAGTACTTC. Amino acid sequence: CASSIDLSGAGIVTQYF.